These 10 T cell receptor beta chains originate from one sample sequenced in a study of regulatory T cells in long-lasting Graves disease. Arm-PCR of CDR3 regions and iRepertoire HTBI primers were the basis on which TCR beta libraries were built. TCRdb re-analysed the multiplex PCR reads in MiXCR, keeping a single row per CDR3 protein. This sample has 300,000 to 350,000 distinct CDR3 sequences, with about 18% found just once. Time point meaning: persistent/refractory GD, antithyroid drugs over 5 years with positive TRAb. Generation of the TCR library employed RNA extracted from PBMCs. The specimen comprised peripheral blood mononuclear cells (PBMCs), sampled when the disease was refractory, from a patient treated with antithyroid drugs. Receptor source: a female donor with Graves disease.

Remarks on this clonotype: A much larger clone lies one base from this, so it may be a read error. The V gene is TRBV12-3 or TRBV12-4, the J gene TRBJ2-2; 11 bases are a match to TRBD2. The CDR3 spans 15 residues. Losses at the gene ends were 3 bases for V and 4 bases for J; bases not matched to a gene: 1. Here the CDR3 reads CASSFSGGATGELFF. CDR3 DNA sequence: TGTGCCAGCAGTTTTAGCGGGGGGGCCACCGGGGAGCTGTTTTTT.

This clonotype came up many times. As DNA, the CDR3 is TGCGCCAGCAGCGGCCCCGGGCCCGACTCTGGAAACACCATATATTTT. Protein sequence: CASSGPGPDSGNTIYF. This chain uses TRBV5-1 with TRBJ1-3; the D is unclear. Germline V lookup: CDR1 SGHRS, CDR2 YFSETQ. V was pared by 4 bases and J by 0 bases, with 14 bases between. The CDR3 is 16 amino acids.

This clonotype was counted ten times or more. The chain is built from TRBV20-1 and TRBJ1-1; TRBD1 matches at 10 bases. The CDR3 sequence is 16 residues long. V gave up 3 bases and J gave up 5 bases; unmatched junction bases: 12. Germline loops: CDR1 DFQATT, CDR2 SNEGSKA (reference sequence). In nucleotides, the CDR3 is TGCAGTGCTAGTTCCTGGGACAGGGGAGGAAAGACTGAAGCTTTCTTT. It encodes CSASSWDRGGKTEAFF.

This clonotype was counted many times. The chain uses TRBV28 and TRBJ1-5; D uncertain. The CDR3 has 17 residues. With 3 bases removed from V and 4 bases from J, the gap between germline ends came to 19 bases. From germline, CDR1 is MDHEN and CDR2 SYDVKM. For the CDR3, the DNA is TGTGCCAGCAGTTTCTTCCGAGGAGAGGGAGGTAATCAGCCCCAGCATTTT. Encoded protein: CASSFFRGEGGNQPQHF.

The sample holds a few counts of this clonotype. V usage is TRBV3-1 and J usage is TRBJ2-1; 13 nucleotides align to TRBD2. The germline gives CDR1 LGHDT, CDR2 YNNKEL (reference sequence). This CDR3 contains 15 residues. Trimming at V came to 5 bases and at J to 8 bases, leaving 6 bases not matched to a gene. In DNA, the CDR3 is TGTGCCAGCAGCAAACTAGCGGGGGGGCCGGATGAGCAGTTCTTC. It yields the protein CASSKLAGGPDEQFF.

There are a few counts of this clonotype. The CDR3 coding sequence is TGTGCCAGCAGCGTAGGGTGGACAGAAGCCTACGAGCAGTACTTC. This translates into CASSVGWTEAYEQYF. The V gene is TRBV9, the J gene TRBJ2-7, with a weak D call TRBD1 (6 bases). Trimming removed 0 bases at V and 2 bases at J, with 12 bases between. Germline loops: CDR1 SGDLS, CDR2 YYNGEE. The CDR3 totals 15 residues.

This clonotype was observed at least ten times. The chain combines TRBV28 with TRBJ2-5, with TRBD1 identical over 7 bases. Looked up from germline, CDR1 is MDHEN and CDR2 is SYDVKM. V shed 6 bases, J shed 2 bases, and the junction held 6 bases outside the gene matches. The CDR3 loop spans 14 amino acids. CDR3 coding DNA: TGTGCCAGCAGATGGACAGGCCTTCAAGAGACCCAGTACTTC. Its protein product is CASRWTGLQETQYF.

The sample holds many counts of this clonotype. The chain links TRBV6-2 or TRBV6-3 to TRBJ2-5; 8 bases match TRBD1. The CDR3 covers 17 residues. V shed 5 bases and J 4 bases; nucleotides not matched to a gene: 15. CDR1 is MNHEY and CDR2 is SVGEGT in the germline V gene. The CDR3 coding sequence is TGTGCCAGCAGTCCCACCAGACAGGGGACCAAAGGAGAGACCCAGTACTTC. Protein product: CASSPTRQGTKGETQYF.

This clonotype appeared many times. The chain combines TRBV28 with TRBJ2-5, with 7 positions matching TRBD1. V lost 1 base, J lost 3 bases, and 14 bases stayed unmatched. Germline loops: CDR1 MDHEN, CDR2 SYDVKM. CDR3 size: 18 residues. In nucleotides, the CDR3 is TGTGCCAGCAGTTTATTGGCTCGACAGGGTAAAATCGAAGAGACCCAGTACTTC. This translates into CASSLLARQGKIEETQYF.

This chain uses TRBV24-1 with TRBJ1-6, with 9 bases fitting TRBD1. TRBJ1-1 explains the end of the DNA better; the J call may be wrong. The CDR3 has 12 amino acids. Germline-derived CDR1 and CDR2 are KGHDR and SFDVKD. For the CDR3, the DNA is TGTGCCACCAGTGAGAGGACAGGGGTCGCTTTCTTT. Translating gives CATSERTGVAFF.